These 5 T cell receptor beta chains share one sample of origin, sequenced in a study of blood T cells in healthy people across ages. Alongside a J-beta primer mix, a sample-barcoded 5' primer served in a second PCR lasting about 6 to 11 cycles. TCRdb itself ran the 5' RACE reads through MiXCR, one entry per CDR3 protein. Among around 750,000 distinct CDR3 sequences listed, 40% to 65% were seen once. Material: blood. These TCRs come from an elderly man in good health.

The V gene is TRBV7-2, the J gene TRBJ1-2, with TRBD1 identical over 10 bases. Germline V gene sequence: CDR1 SGHTA, CDR2 FQGNSA. After removal of 2 bases from V and 9 bases from J, the junction contained 9 bases not matched to a gene. The CDR3 loop spans 15 amino acids. The CDR3 is CASSLKGTGEGSYTF. The CDR3 DNA is TGTGCCAGCAGCTTAAAAGGGACAGGGGAGGGAAGCTACACCTTC.

The chain couples TRBV24-1 to TRBJ2-7, with D unclear. The CDR3 sequence is 13 residues long. The germline gives CDR1 KGHDR, CDR2 SFDVKD. Trimming took 4 bases from V and 3 from J, leaving 9 bases between them. Here the CDR3 DNA reads TGTGCCACCAGTGAAGCAAAGAACTACGAGCAGTACTTC. It yields the protein CATSEAKNYEQYF.

In its sample, this clonotype was seen once. The chain couples TRBV9 to TRBJ2-7, with TRBD2 matching over 7 bases. Germline V CDR1 and CDR2: SGDLS, YYNGEE. The CDR3 consists of 15 residues. The trim removed 4 bases at V and 3 bases at J, leaving 10 bases unmatched. CDR3 sequence: CASSPRGREFYEQYF. Here the CDR3 DNA reads TGTGCCAGCAGCCCCCGCGGGCGGGAGTTCTACGAGCAGTACTTC.

CDR3 DNA sequence: TGTGCCAGCAGCCAAGACGCTAGGACTAGCGGGAGAGGCAGATACGCGTATTTT. Protein: CASSQDARTSGRGRYAYF. V and J are TRBV3-1 and TRBJ2-3; 13 nucleotides align to TRBD2. V lost 0 bases, J lost 14 bases, and 17 bases stayed unmatched. Germline V gene sequence: CDR1 LGHDT, CDR2 YNNKEL (reference sequence). The CDR3 consists of 18 residues.

The gene calls are TRBV25-1 and TRBJ2-5; D gene unclear. The germline V gene has CDR1 MGHDK and CDR2 SYGVNS. The CDR3 is 15 amino acids. Trimming pared 3 bases from V and 4 bases from J, leaving 15 bases between. CDR3 loop: CASSDYGHPAETQYF. The CDR3, as DNA: TGTGCCAGCAGTGATTATGGGCATCCAGCAGAGACCCAGTACTTC.